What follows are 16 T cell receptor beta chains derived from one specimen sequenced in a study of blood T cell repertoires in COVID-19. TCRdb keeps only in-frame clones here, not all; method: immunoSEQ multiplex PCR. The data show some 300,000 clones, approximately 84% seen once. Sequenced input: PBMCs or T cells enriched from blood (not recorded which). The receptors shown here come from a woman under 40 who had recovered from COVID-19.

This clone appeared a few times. The CDR3 sequence: CAGSMTGVNSPLHF. DNA of the CDR3: TGTGCCGGAAGCATGACAGGGGTAAATTCACCCCTCCACTTT. The genes are TRBV2 and TRBJ1-6; 8 positions agree with TRBD1. The germline gives CDR1 SNHLY, CDR2 FYNNEI. Trimming removed 11 bases from V and 7 bases from J; junction bases left unmatched: 10. The CDR3 length is 14 residues. Based on the CDR3 plus reference TRBV2 and TRBJ1-6, the full variable domain is EPEVTQTPSHQVTQMGQEVILRCVPISNHLYFYWYRQILGQKVEFLVSFYNNEISEKSEIFDDQFSVERPDGSNFTLKIRSTKLEDSAMYFCAGSMTGVNSPLHFGNGTRLTVT.

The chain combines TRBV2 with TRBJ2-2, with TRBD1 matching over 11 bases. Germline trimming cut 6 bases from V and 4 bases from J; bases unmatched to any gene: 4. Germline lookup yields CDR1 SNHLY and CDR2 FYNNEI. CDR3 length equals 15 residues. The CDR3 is CASRGQGDFTGELFF. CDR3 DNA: TGTGCCAGCAGGGGACAGGGGGATTTCACCGGGGAGCTGTTTTTT.

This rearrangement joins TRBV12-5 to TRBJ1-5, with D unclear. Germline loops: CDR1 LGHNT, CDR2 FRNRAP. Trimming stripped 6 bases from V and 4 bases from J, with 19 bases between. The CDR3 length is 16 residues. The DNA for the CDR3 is TGTGCTAGTGGGTCGGGGAAAGAAGGATGGAATCAGCCCCAGCATTTT. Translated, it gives CASGSGKEGWNQPQHF.

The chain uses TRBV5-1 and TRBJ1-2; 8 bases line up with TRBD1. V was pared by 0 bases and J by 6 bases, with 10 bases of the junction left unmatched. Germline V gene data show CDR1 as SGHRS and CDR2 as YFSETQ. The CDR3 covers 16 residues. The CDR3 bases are TGCGCCAGCAGCTTGGACACGGGACAGGCTGGAAATGGCTACACCTTC. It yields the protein CASSLDTGQAGNGYTF.

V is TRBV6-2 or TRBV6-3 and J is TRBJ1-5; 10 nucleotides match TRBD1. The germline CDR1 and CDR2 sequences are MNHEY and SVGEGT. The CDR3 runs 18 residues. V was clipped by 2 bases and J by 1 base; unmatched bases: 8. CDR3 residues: CASSYPGQGPASNQPQHF. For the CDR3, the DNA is TGTGCCAGCAGTTACCCGGGACAGGGGCCCGCCAGCAATCAGCCCCAGCATTTT.

CDR3 in amino acids: CASSSGGNSPLHF. CDR3 coding DNA: TGTGCCAGCAGTTCCGGAGGAAATTCACCCCTCCACTTT. The rearrangement links TRBV28 to TRBJ1-6; D unresolved. The germline gives CDR1 MDHEN, CDR2 SYDVKM. The germline V and J ends were trimmed by 4 bases and 7 bases, with 8 bases remaining between them. This CDR3 is built from 13 residues.

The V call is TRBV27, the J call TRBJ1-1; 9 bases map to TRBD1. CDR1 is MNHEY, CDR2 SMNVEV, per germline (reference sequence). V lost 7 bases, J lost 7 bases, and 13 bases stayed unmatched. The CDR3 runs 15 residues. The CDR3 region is CASISRDRVWGEAFF. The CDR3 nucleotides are TGTGCCAGCATCAGCCGGGACAGGGTTTGGGGTGAAGCTTTCTTT.

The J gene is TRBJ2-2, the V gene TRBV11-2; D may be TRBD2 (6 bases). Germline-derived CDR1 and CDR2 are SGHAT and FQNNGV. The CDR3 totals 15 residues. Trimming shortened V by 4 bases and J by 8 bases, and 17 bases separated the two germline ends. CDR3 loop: CASSSPGLLSGELFF. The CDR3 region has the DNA TGTGCCAGCAGCTCTCCGGGACTCCTTTCGGGGGAGCTGTTTTTT.

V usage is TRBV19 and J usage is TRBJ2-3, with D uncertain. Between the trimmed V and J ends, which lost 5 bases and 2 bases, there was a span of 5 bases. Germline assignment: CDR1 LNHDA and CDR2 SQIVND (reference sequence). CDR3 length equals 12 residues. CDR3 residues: CASSFHTDTQYF. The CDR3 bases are TGTGCCAGTAGTTTCCACACAGATACGCAGTATTTT. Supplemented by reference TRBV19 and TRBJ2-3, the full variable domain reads DGGITQSPKYLFRKEGQNVTLSCEQNLNHDAMYWYRQDPGQGLRLIYYSQIVNDFQKGDIAEGYSVSREKKESFPLTVTSAQKNPTAFYLCASSFHTDTQYFGPGTRLTVL.

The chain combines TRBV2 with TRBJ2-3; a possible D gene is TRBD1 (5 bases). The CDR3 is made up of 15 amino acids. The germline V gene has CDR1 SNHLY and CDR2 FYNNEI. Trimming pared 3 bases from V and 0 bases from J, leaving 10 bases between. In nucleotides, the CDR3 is TGTGCCAGCAGTGATATCAGGGTGAGCACAGATACGCAGTATTTT. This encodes CASSDIRVSTDTQYF.

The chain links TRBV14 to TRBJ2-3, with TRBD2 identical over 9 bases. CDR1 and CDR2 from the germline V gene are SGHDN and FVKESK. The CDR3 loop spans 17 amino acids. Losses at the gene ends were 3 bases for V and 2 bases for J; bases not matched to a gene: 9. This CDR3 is CASSQSPGLAVTDTQYF. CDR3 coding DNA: TGTGCCAGCAGCCAGTCTCCGGGACTAGCTGTCACAGATACGCAGTATTTT.

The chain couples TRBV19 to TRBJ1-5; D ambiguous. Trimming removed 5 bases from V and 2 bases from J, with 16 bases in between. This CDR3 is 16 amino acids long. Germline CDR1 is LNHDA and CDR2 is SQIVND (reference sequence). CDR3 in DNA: TGTGCCAGTAGTCTTGAGGGAGGGTTGGGCAATCAGCCCCAGCATTTT. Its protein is CASSLEGGLGNQPQHF.

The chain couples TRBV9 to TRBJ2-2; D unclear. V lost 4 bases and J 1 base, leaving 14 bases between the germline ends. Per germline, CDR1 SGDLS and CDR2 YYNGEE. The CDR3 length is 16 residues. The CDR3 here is CASSPPRSMNTGELFF. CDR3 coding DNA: TGTGCCAGCAGCCCCCCGAGGTCGATGAACACCGGGGAGCTGTTTTTT.

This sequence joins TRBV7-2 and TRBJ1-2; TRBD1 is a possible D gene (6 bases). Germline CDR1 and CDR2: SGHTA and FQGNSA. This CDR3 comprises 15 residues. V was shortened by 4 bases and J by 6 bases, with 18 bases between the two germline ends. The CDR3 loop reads CASSSGGTISHGYTF. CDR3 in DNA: TGTGCCAGCAGCTCCGGGGGGACAATCAGCCATGGCTACACCTTC.

CDR3 amino acids: CASSDPLVGETQYF. The CDR3 DNA is TGTGCCAGCAGTGACCCTTTGGTGGGCGAGACCCAGTACTTC. The chain recombines TRBV6-1 with TRBJ2-5; D is ambiguous. V lost 3 bases, J lost 5 bases, and 13 bases lay in between. Germline V gene lookup returns CDR1 MNHNS and CDR2 SASEGT. The CDR3 runs to 14 residues.

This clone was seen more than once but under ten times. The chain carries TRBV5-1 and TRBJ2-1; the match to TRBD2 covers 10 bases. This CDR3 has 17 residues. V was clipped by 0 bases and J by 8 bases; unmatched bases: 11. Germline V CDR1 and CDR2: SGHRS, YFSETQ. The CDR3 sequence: CASSLATSGGGVHEQFF. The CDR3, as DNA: TGCGCCAGCAGCTTGGCCACAAGCGGGGGGGGTGTACATGAGCAGTTCTTC. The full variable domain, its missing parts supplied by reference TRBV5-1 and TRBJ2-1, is KAGVTQTPRYLIKTRGQQVTLSCSPISGHRSVSWYQQTPGQGLQFLFEYFSETQRNKGNFPGRFSGRQFSNSRSEMNVSTLELGDSALYLCASSLATSGGGVHEQFFGPGTRLTVL.